This T cell receptor (beta chain) was sequenced in a study of T cells in Graves' hyperthyroidism and ophthalmopathy. Overall study results and limits: Ophthalmopathy was separated from stable hyperthyroidism by a 13 V-J model.

These patients, aged 18 to 65, had recently diagnosed hyperthyroidism lasting under 2 months. This clonotype was counted ten times or more. Its specificity is unknown. Researchers took RNA transcripts and amplified the TCR beta CDR3 regions from them. The HTBI set primed first-round TCR CDR3 RT-PCR. TCRdb itself ran the multiplex PCR reads through MiXCR, one entry per CDR3 protein. The sample includes some 300,000 distinct CDR3 sequences, around 16% of them seen just once. With 5 bases clipped from V and 7 bases from J, the junction kept 7 bases outside the gene matches. The germline gives CDR1 SGHAT, CDR2 FQNNGV. The CDR3 is 13 amino acids.

The V gene is TRBV11-2, the J gene TRBJ1-1, with 7 nucleotides matching TRBD1. The sequence was obtained from a man aged 30-40 years with Graves' hyperthyroidism. Sequences were obtained from blood. This chain's CDR3 is CASSPTGFSEAFF. The CDR3 nucleotides read TGTGCCAGCAGCCCGACAGGGTTTAGTGAAGCTTTCTTT.